This T cell receptor beta chain was recovered during a study of cytomegalovirus exposure and HLA in healthy donors. Study-wide findings and caveats: Reportedly, TCR beta sequences accurately predicted HLA-A and HLA-B alleles in most subjects.

The CDR3 is made up of 11 amino acids. Germline V CDR1 and CDR2: MNHNY, SVGAGI (reference sequence). Of note for this clone: The antigen remains unidentified.

With 60 Vbeta and 13 Jbeta primers, the PCR was carried out. Assay used: immunoSEQ multiplex PCR; TCRdb lists only in-frame clones, some missing. The sample contains about 180,000 clones, about 77% of which appear only once. The TCR was taken from a man aged 60-69 years in good health and CMV-seronegative. The chain couples TRBV6-6 to TRBJ2-5; D uncertain. The end of the DNA fits TRBJ2-7 better, so the J call may be wrong. Sequenced sample: PBMCs. The DNA of the CDR3 is TGTGCCAGCAGTCCCGGGTTCGAGCAGTACTTC. Encoded protein: CASSPGFEQYF.